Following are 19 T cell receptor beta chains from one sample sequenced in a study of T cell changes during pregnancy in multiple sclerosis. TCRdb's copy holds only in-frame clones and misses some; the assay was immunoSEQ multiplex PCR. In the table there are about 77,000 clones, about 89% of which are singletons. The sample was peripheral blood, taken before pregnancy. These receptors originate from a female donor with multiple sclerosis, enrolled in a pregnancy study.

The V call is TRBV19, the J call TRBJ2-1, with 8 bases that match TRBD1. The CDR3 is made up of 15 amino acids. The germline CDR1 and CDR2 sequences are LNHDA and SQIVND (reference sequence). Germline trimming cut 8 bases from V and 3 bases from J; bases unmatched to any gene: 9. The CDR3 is CASQTGTGYYNEQFF. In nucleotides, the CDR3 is TGTGCCAGTCAAACCGGGACAGGCTACTACAATGAGCAGTTCTTC. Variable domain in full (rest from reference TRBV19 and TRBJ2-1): DGGITQSPKYLFRKEGQNVTLSCEQNLNHDAMYWYRQDPGQGLRLIYYSQIVNDFQKGDIAEGYSVSREKKESFPLTVTSAQKNPTAFYLCASQTGTGYYNEQFFGPGTRLTVL.

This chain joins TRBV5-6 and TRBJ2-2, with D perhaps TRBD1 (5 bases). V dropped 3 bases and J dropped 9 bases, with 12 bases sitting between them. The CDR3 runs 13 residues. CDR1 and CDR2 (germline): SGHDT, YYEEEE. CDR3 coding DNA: TGTGCCAGCAGCTGGCAGGGTGCCAGGGAGCTGTTTTTT. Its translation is CASSWQGARELFF.

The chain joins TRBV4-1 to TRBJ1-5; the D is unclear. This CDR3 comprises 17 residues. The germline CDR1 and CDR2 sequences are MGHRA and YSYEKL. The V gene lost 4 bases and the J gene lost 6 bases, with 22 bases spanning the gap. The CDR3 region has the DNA TGCGCCAGCAGCCGGTCTTCAGCGAGAGGGCCCGGTCAGCCCCAGCATTTT. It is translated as CASSRSSARGPGQPQHF.

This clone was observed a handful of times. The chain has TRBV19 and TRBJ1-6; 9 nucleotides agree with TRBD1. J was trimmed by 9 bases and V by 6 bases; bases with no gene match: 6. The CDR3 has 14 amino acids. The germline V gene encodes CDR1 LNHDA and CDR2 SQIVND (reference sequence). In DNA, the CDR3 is TGTGCCAGTAGGACAGGGGGAATCTTTTCACCCCTCCACTTT. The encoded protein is CASRTGGIFSPLHF.

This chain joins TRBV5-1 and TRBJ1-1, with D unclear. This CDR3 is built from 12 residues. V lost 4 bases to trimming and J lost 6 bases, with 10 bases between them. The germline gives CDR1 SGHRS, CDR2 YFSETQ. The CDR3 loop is CASSVTGAEAFF. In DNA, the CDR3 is TGCGCCAGCAGCGTGACGGGAGCTGAAGCTTTCTTT.

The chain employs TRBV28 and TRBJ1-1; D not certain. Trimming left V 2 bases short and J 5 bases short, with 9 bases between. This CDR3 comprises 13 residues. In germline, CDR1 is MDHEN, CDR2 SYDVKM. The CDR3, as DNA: TGTGCCAGCAGTTTAAGCGGGAGAACTGAAGCTTTCTTT. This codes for CASSLSGRTEAFF.

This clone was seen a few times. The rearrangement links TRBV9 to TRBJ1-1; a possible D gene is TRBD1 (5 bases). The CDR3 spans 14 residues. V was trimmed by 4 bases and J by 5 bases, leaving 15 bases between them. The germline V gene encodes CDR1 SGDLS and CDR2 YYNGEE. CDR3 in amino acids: CASSLGRGRTEAFF. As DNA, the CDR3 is TGTGCCAGCAGCCTGGGTCGGGGGAGGACTGAAGCTTTCTTT.

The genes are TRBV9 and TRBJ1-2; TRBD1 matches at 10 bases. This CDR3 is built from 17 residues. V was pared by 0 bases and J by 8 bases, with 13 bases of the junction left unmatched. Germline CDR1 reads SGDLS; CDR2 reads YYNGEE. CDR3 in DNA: TGTGCCAGCAGCGTAGATAGGGGGGACAGGGGTTTCGGCGGCTACACCTTC. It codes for CASSVDRGDRGFGGYTF.

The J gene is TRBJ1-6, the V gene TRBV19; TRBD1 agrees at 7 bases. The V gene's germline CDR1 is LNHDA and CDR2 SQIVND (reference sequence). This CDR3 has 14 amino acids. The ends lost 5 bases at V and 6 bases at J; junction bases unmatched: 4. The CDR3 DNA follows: TGTGCCAGTAGTTACAGGGGAGGTAATTCACCCCTCCACTTT. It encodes CASSYRGGNSPLHF.

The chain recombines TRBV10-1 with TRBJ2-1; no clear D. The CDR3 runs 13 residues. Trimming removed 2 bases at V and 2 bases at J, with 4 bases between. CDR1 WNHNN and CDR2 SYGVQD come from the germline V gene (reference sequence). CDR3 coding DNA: TGCGCCAGCAGTGAGCGGGCCTACAATGAGCAGTTCTTC. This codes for CASSERAYNEQFF.

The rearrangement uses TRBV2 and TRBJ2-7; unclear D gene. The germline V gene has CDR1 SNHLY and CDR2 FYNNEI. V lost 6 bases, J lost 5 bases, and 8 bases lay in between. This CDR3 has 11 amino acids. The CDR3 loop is CASSDNDEQYF. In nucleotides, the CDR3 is TGTGCCAGCAGCGACAACGACGAGCAGTACTTC.

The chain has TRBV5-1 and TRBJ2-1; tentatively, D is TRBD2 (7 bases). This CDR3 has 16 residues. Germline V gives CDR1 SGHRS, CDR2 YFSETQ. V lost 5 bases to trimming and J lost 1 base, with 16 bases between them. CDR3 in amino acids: CASSTLGGVSYNEQFF. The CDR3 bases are TGCGCCAGCAGTACCTTAGGGGGGGTGTCCTACAATGAGCAGTTCTTC.

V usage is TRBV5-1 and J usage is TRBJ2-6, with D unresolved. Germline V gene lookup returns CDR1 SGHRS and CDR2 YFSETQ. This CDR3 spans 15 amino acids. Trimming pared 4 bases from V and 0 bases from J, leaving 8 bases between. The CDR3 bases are TGCGCCAGCAGCCTCCTTTTCTCTGGGGCCAACGTCCTGACTTTC. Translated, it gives CASSLLFSGANVLTF.

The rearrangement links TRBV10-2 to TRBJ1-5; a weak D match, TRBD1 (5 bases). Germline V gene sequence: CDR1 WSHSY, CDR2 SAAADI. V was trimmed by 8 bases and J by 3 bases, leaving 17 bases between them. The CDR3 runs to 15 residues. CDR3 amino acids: CASGGKGRANQPQHF. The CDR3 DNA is TGCGCCAGCGGGGGGAAGGGTAGGGCCAATCAGCCCCAGCATTTT.

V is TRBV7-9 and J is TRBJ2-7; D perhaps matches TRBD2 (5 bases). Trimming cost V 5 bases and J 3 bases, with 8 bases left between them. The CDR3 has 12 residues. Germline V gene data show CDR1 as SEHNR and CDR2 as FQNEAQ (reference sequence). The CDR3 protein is CASSRGLYEQYF. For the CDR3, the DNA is TGTGCCAGCAGCCGAGGACTCTACGAGCAGTACTTC.

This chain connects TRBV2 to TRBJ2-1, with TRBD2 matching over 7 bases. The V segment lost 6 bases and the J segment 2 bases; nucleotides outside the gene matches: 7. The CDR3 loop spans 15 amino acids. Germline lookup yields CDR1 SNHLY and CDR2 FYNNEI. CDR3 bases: TGTGCCAGCAGCCGGGGACTACCAACCTACAATGAGCAGTTCTTC. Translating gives CASSRGLPTYNEQFF. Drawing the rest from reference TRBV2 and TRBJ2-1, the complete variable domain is EPEVTQTPSHQVTQMGQEVILRCVPISNHLYFYWYRQILGQKVEFLVSFYNNEISEKSEIFDDQFSVERPDGSNFTLKIRSTKLEDSAMYFCASSRGLPTYNEQFFGPGTRLTVL.

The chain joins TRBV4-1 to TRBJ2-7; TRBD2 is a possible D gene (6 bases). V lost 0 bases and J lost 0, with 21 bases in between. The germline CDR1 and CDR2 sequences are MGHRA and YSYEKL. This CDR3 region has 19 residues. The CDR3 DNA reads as TGCGCCAGCAGCCAAGATAGCCCCCGAGCAGGGAGGAGCTCCTACGAGCAGTACTTC. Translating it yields CASSQDSPRAGRSSYEQYF.

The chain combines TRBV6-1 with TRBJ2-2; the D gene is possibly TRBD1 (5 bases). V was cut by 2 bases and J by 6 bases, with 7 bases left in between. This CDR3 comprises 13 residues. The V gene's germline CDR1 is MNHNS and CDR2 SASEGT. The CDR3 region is CASSEQGAGELFF. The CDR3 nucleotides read TGTGCCAGCAGTGAACAAGGGGCCGGGGAGCTGTTTTTT.

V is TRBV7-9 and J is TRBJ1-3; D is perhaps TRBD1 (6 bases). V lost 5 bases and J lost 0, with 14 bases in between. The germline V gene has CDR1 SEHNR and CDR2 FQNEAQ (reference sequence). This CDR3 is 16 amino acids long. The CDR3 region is CASSPRGGASGNTIYF. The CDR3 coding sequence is TGTGCCAGCAGCCCCCGAGGGGGAGCCTCTGGAAACACCATATATTTT.